This T cell receptor beta chain comes out of a study of blood T cell repertoires in COVID-19. In germline, CDR1 is ENHRY, CDR2 SYGVKD. The CDR3 is 15 residues long. Trimming at V came to 0 bases and at J to 3 bases, leaving 1 base not matched to a gene. Study processing details: Amplification from reference gene primers served as the basis for estimated nucleated cell counts. TCRdb's copy holds only in-frame clones and misses some; the assay was immunoSEQ multiplex PCR. V and J calls plus clone size are reproduced from that table; the DNA served to infer D and trimming. Of a few hundred thousand clones listed, around 86% were seen once; the top ten hold about 4%.

The genes are TRBV10-3 and TRBJ2-1, with 8 bases aligning to TRBD2. The source of this sequence is a man younger than 35 with active or convalescent COVID-19. The sample comprised peripheral blood. The CDR3 nucleotides read TGTGCCATCAGTGAGTCGAGCGGGGGCTACAATGAGCAGTTCTTC. It encodes CAISESSGGYNEQFF.